This T cell receptor (beta chain) was identified in a study of identical twins. The CDR3 covers 14 residues. Germline V gene data show CDR1 as LGHNA and CDR2 as YSLEER. The V segment lost 4 bases and the J segment 9 bases; nucleotides outside the gene matches: 10. General study points: Out-of-frame TCR alpha sharing in monozygotic twins exceeded recombination model predictions. Fewer insertions were carried by abundant cord blood beta clonotypes, but none was seen in memory repertoires.

With template switching, a universal primer site was added, and the cDNA carried unique molecular identifiers. TCRdb processed the 5' RACE reads anew with MiXCR; each CDR3 protein has one entry. The table records about 240,000 distinct CDR3 sequences, over 9.5% of them present only once. The table lists this clonotype with a few counts. Its matching antigen is unknown. This sequence was found in a man between 45 and 60 years old in good health. V usage is TRBV4-3 and J usage is TRBJ2-5, with 8 positions matching TRBD2. The sample was memory T cells sorted from blood. In DNA, the CDR3 is TGCGCCAGCAGCCTAGAAACCGGGACTAGTTCCCAGTACTTC. Its translation is CASSLETGTSSQYF.